Listed below are T cell receptor beta chains from one sample, sequenced in a study of T cell repertoires in cytomegalovirus infection. One entry per CDR3 protein results from TCRdb running MiXCR on the reads. Counted here are about 530,000 distinct CDR3 sequences, roughly 29% occurring once; the ten biggest clones make up around 14%. What was sequenced was PBMCs. The receptors were gathered from a human donor in good health (CMV status not recorded). Some clones in this sample may be carry-over from other donors' samples. Each CDR3 is given with its conserved first and last residue. Each record gives: V gene, clone size, J gene, D gene, CDR3 DNA, CDR3 protein. D genes are given only for firm matches. Size is stated for part of the rows, as once, few or many counts, or as a class when the clone is expanded.

TRBV7-9	-	TRBJ2-3	-	TGTGCCAGCAGCTTCGGCTCGGTGGTAGATACGCAGTATTTT	CASSFGSVVDTQYF
TRBV11-3	few	TRBJ1-1	-	TGTGCCAGCAGCAGGGCAGTCATGAACACTGAAGCTTTCTTT	CASSRAVMNTEAFF
TRBV19	few	TRBJ1-5	TRBD1	TGTGCCAGTAGTATAGAAGGGGGACAGGGGCTTCGCAATCAGCCCCAGCATTTT	CASSIEGGQGLRNQPQHF
TRBV6-2/TRBV6-3	-	TRBJ2-1	TRBD1	TGTGCCAGCATCTTCCGGGACAGGGTATACAATGAGCAGTTCTTC	CASIFRDRVYNEQFF
TRBV18	-	TRBJ2-7	TRBD2	TGTGCCAGCTCACCACCGCCTCAAGCGGGAGTGTTATACGAGCAGTACTTC	CASSPPPQAGVLYEQYF
TRBV12-3/TRBV12-4	few	TRBJ1-2	-	TGTGCCAGCAGTTTCATTGCGGGGGACTATGGCTACACCTTC	CASSFIAGDYGYTF
TRBV28	few	TRBJ2-1	TRBD2	TGTGCCAGCAGCCTAGGACTAGCGGTTACCTACAATGAGCAGTTCTTC	CASSLGLAVTYNEQFF
TRBV11-2	-	TRBJ2-2	TRBD2	TGTGCCAGCAGGGGCCCGGGACTAGCGACCGGGGAGCTGTTTTTT	CASRGPGLATGELFF
TRBV12-3/TRBV12-4	few	TRBJ2-3	TRBD2	TGTGCCAGCGGGGGGAGGGCTCCTGGGGACACGCAGTATTTT	CASGGRAPGDTQYF
TRBV7-9	few	TRBJ2-5	TRBD2	TGTGCCAGCAGCCCCCAGAGTAGCGGGATTGAGACCCAGTACTTC	CASSPQSSGIETQYF
TRBV7-2	many	TRBJ1-1	-	TGTGCCAGCAGTTCCCCTCCGGGCTACGGTGAAGCTTTCTTT	CASSSPPGYGEAFF
TRBV6-2/TRBV6-3	few	TRBJ2-2	-	TGTGCCAGCAGTCTTCGGACAGCCGGGGAGCTGTTTTTT	CASSLRTAGELFF
TRBV20-1	-	TRBJ1-2	TRBD1	TGCAGTGCTTCCCGGGACAGGGGATATGGCTACACCTTC	CSASRDRGYGYTF